These 25 T cell receptor beta chains were sequenced from one sample in a study of cytomegalovirus exposure and HLA in healthy donors. Use of 60 Vbeta and 13 Jbeta primers characterized the PCR. Data came from immunoSEQ multiplex PCR; TCRdb stores just in-frame clones and leaves some out. Here the sample spans 200,000 to 250,000 clones, about 77% being singletons. Sequences were obtained from PBMCs. These receptor sequences come from a woman in her thirties in good health and CMV-seronegative.

The chain couples TRBV29-1 to TRBJ2-2, with a possible D match to TRBD1 (5 bases). CDR1 and CDR2 (germline): SQVTM, ANQGSEA. The CDR3 length is 13 residues. V was cut by 4 bases and J by 5 bases, with 11 bases left in between. The CDR3 loop is CSVGRERTGELFF. The CDR3 region has the DNA TGCAGCGTTGGCAGGGAAAGAACCGGGGAGCTGTTTTTT.

This chain uses TRBV6-5 with TRBJ1-2; D may be TRBD1 (5 bases). The V gene's germline CDR1 is MNHEY and CDR2 SVGAGI. This CDR3 region has 15 residues. V was trimmed by 2 bases and J by 4 bases, leaving 14 bases between them. The CDR3 DNA reads TGTGCCAGCAGTTACAGGGGCAGGGTCAGCTATGGCTACACCTTC. Its protein product is CASSYRGRVSYGYTF.

The gene calls are TRBV5-1 and TRBJ1-1, with D uncertain. CDR3 length: 13 amino acids. Trimming pared 2 bases from V and 1 base from J, leaving 6 bases between. Germline V gene sequence: CDR1 SGHRS, CDR2 YFSETQ. CDR3 nucleotides: TGCGCCAGCAGCTTACGCGGGAACACTGAAGCTTTCTTT. It translates to CASSLRGNTEAFF.

The chain carries TRBV19 and TRBJ1-5, with 7 bases aligning to TRBD1. The germline CDR1 and CDR2 sequences are LNHDA and SQIVND (reference sequence). V trimming: 3 bases; J trimming: 5 bases; junction bases outside the gene matches: 1. The CDR3 has 13 residues. Here the CDR3 DNA reads TGTGCCAGTAGTATCACAGGGGATCAGCCCCAGCATTTT. Translation gives CASSITGDQPQHF.

Concerning this clone: In the same sample, other DNA sequences code for this CDR3. The chain recombines TRBV6-5 with TRBJ1-2; maybe TRBD1 (5 bases). Trimming stripped 5 bases from V and 4 bases from J, with 8 bases between. The CDR3 runs 12 residues. Germline V gene lookup returns CDR1 MNHEY and CDR2 SVGAGI. The CDR3 loop is CASSRRGYGYTF. The DNA for the CDR3 is TGTGCCAGCAGTCGAAGGGGCTATGGCTACACCTTC.

The V gene is TRBV6-1, the J gene TRBJ1-1; D gene unclear. This CDR3 region has 11 residues. Trimming took off 6 bases at V and 2 bases at J, with 4 bases between the two ends. The germline gives CDR1 MNHNS, CDR2 SASEGT. The CDR3 nucleotides read TGTGCCAGCAGCTCCAACACTGAAGCTTTCTTT. It specifies CASSSNTEAFF.

The rearrangement uses TRBV12-5 and TRBJ2-1; 11 bases fit TRBD2. The germline CDR1 and CDR2 sequences are LGHNT and FRNRAP. V was pared by 0 bases and J by 10 bases, with 5 bases of the junction left unmatched. The CDR3 contains 15 residues. The CDR3 DNA follows: TGTGCTAGTGGTTTGGTAACTAGCGGGGGAGGGGAGCAGTTCTTC. Protein sequence: CASGLVTSGGGEQFF.

V and J are TRBV7-8 and TRBJ2-1; 7 bases are a match to TRBD2. V was pared by 0 bases and J by 2 bases, with 16 bases of the junction left unmatched. Germline V gene sequence: CDR1 SGHVS, CDR2 FQNEAQ. The CDR3 loop spans 20 amino acids. This chain's CDR3 is CASSLAPGLTVHHPYNEQFF. In DNA, the CDR3 is TGTGCCAGCAGCTTAGCCCCGGGACTAACAGTACACCATCCCTACAATGAGCAGTTCTTC.

This sequence joins TRBV4-1 and TRBJ2-3, with 7 bases identical to TRBD1. Unmatched junction bases numbered 5, after V lost 1 base and J lost 1 base. CDR3 length: 16 amino acids. Per germline, CDR1 MGHRA and CDR2 YSYEKL. In nucleotides, the CDR3 is TGCGCCAGCAGCCAAGGAGGGGGCTTAGGCACAGATACGCAGTATTTT. It translates to CASSQGGGLGTDTQYF.

The chain combines TRBV5-4 with TRBJ1-2; perhaps TRBD1 as D (6 bases). Germline assignment: CDR1 SGHNT and CDR2 YYREEE (reference sequence). With 4 bases removed from V and 7 bases from J, the gap between germline ends came to 20 bases. The CDR3 is 15 amino acids. The CDR3 DNA reads TGTGCCAGCAGCCGCCGGGACACCTATGAGAGTGGCTACACCTTC. This translates into CASSRRDTYESGYTF. Drawing the rest from reference TRBV5-4 and TRBJ1-2, the complete variable domain is ETGVTQSPTHLIKTRGQQVTLRCSSQSGHNTVSWYQQALGQGPQFIFQYYREEENGRGNFPPRFSGLQFPNYSSELNVNALELDDSALYLCASSRRDTYESGYTFGSGTRLTVV.

This chain connects TRBV6-5 to TRBJ1-2; 8 bases are shared with TRBD1. This CDR3 spans 14 amino acids. Germline CDR1 is MNHEY and CDR2 is SVGAGI. V lost 5 bases, J lost 7 bases, and 9 bases stayed unmatched. The CDR3 sequence: CASSEPGGWLGYTF. DNA for the CDR3: TGTGCCAGCAGTGAGCCAGGGGGCTGGCTTGGCTACACCTTC.

This chain uses TRBV29-1 with TRBJ1-1; 9 bases align to TRBD1. There are 14 residues in the CDR3. Germline V gene lookup returns CDR1 SQVTM and CDR2 ANQGSEA. V was clipped by 5 bases and J by 4 bases; unmatched bases: 8. The CDR3 reads CSVQGGQGSTEAFF. In nucleotides, the CDR3 is TGCAGCGTTCAAGGGGGACAGGGAAGCACTGAAGCTTTCTTT.

The chain uses TRBV6-5 and TRBJ1-5; D uncertain. The CDR3 is 10 residues long. Germline-derived CDR1 and CDR2 are MNHEY and SVGAGI. V shed 6 bases and J shed 5 bases, with 2 bases lying between them. The CDR3 sequence: CASSDQPQHF. The CDR3 bases are TGTGCCAGCAGCGATCAGCCCCAGCATTTT.

This clone was found a few times. V gene TRBV6-1 combines with J gene TRBJ2-5, with TRBD2 matching over 12 bases. The CDR3 loop spans 19 amino acids. Germline CDR1 is MNHNS and CDR2 is SASEGT. Trimming took 2 bases from V and 2 from J; bases not matched to a gene: 12. The CDR3, as DNA: TGTGCCAGCAGTGAAAGCTGGGGGACTAGCGGGCCAAAACAAGAGACCCAGTACTTC. Encoded protein: CASSESWGTSGPKQETQYF.

The V call is TRBV5-1, the J call TRBJ1-6, with TRBD1 matching over 10 bases. J was trimmed by 8 bases and V by 4 bases; bases with no gene match: 3. The CDR3 length is 14 residues. CDR1 is SGHRS and CDR2 is YFSETQ in the germline V gene. CDR3 nucleotides: TGCGCCAGCAGCCCCGGGACAGGGGATTCACCCCTCCACTTT. Its translation is CASSPGTGDSPLHF.

V gene TRBV7-2 combines with J gene TRBJ1-2; TRBD1 aligns across 7 bases. The CDR3 has 15 residues. The junction had 11 bases not matched to a gene; V was cut back by 5 bases and J by 5 bases. The germline gives CDR1 SGHTA, CDR2 FQGNSA. CDR3 sequence reads: CASSPQRGQVYGYTF. The CDR3, as DNA: TGTGCCAGCAGCCCCCAGAGGGGGCAGGTGTATGGCTACACCTTC.

The chain couples TRBV6-1 to TRBJ1-6; no clear D gene. Germline V CDR1 and CDR2: MNHNS, SASEGT. Trimming left V 1 base short and J 1 base short, with 8 bases between. The CDR3 is made up of 16 amino acids. This CDR3 is CASSEVGGSYNSPLHF. The CDR3 bases are TGTGCCAGCAGTGAAGTCGGAGGTTCCTATAATTCACCCCTCCACTTT.

The CDR3 DNA is TGTGCCAGCAGTTACTCGAGAGACAGGGGGCTTCGTGGCTACACCTTC. It translates to CASSYSRDRGLRGYTF. V gene TRBV6-5 combines with J gene TRBJ1-2, with TRBD1 matching 10 bases. Germline values: CDR1 MNHEY, CDR2 SVGAGI. The V and J ends lost 0 bases and 7 bases, in that order; junction bases with no gene match: 8. CDR3 length equals 16 residues.

The V call is TRBV30, the J call TRBJ2-7, with D perhaps matching TRBD1 (6 bases). Trimming removed 0 bases from V and 6 bases from J, with 12 bases in between. The germline V gene has CDR1 GTSNPN and CDR2 SVGIG (reference sequence). This CDR3 has 13 residues. This CDR3 reads CAWSVYPGVEQYF. The CDR3 DNA reads TGTGCCTGGAGTGTATATCCAGGGGTCGAGCAGTACTTC.

Details on this clone: This specimen includes other DNA sequences encoding the same CDR3. This rearrangement joins TRBV9 to TRBJ1-1, with a weak D call TRBD1 (5 bases). CDR3 length equals 14 residues. The germline CDR1 and CDR2 sequences are SGDLS and YYNGEE. Trimming stripped 0 bases from V and 3 bases from J, with 9 bases between. The CDR3 DNA follows: TGTGCCAGCAGCGTAGTCTCGGGGGACACTGAAGCTTTCTTT. This translates into CASSVVSGDTEAFF. Full variable domain (outside the CDR3, taken from reference TRBV9 and TRBJ1-1): DSGVTQTPKHLITATGQRVTLRCSPRSGDLSVYWYQQSLDQGLQFLIQYYNGEERAKGNILERFSAQQFPDLHSELNLSSLELGDSALYFCASSVVSGDTEAFFGQGTRLTVV.

The J gene is TRBJ2-1, the V gene TRBV6-1; D may be TRBD1 (5 bases). The CDR3 covers 13 residues. Germline V gene data show CDR1 as MNHNS and CDR2 as SASEGT. The germline V and J ends were trimmed by 8 bases and 10 bases, with 18 bases remaining between them. The CDR3 loop is CASGGRSGYEQFF. CDR3 DNA: TGTGCCAGCGGCGGACGGTCAGGGTACGAGCAGTTCTTC.

CDR3 DNA: TGTGCCAGCAGTCCCACCCGGCGGGAGGGCCTGGGGGAGCAGTTCTTC. Its translation: CASSPTRREGLGEQFF. The chain is built from TRBV27 and TRBJ2-1; 9 bases are shared with TRBD2. The CDR3 totals 16 residues. The V segment lost 5 bases and the J segment 10 bases; nucleotides outside the gene matches: 15. Germline assignment: CDR1 MNHEY and CDR2 SMNVEV (reference sequence).

This clone was found a few times. The genes are TRBV7-9 and TRBJ2-2; TRBD1 matches 7 bases. The V gene end was trimmed by 3 bases and the J gene end by 5 bases; junction bases not matched to a gene: 6. CDR3 size: 15 residues. The V gene's germline CDR1 is SEHNR and CDR2 FQNEAQ (reference sequence). CDR3 DNA: TGTGCCAGCAGCTTGGGACAGATAAAAACCGGGGAGCTGTTTTTT. Amino acid sequence: CASSLGQIKTGELFF.

The chain uses TRBV2 and TRBJ1-5; D perhaps matches TRBD1 (6 bases). The V end lost 3 bases, the J end lost 11 bases, and 14 bases lay between the germline ends. Germline V gives CDR1 SNHLY, CDR2 FYNNEI. The CDR3 extends over 13 amino acids. CDR3 region: CASSEPQGRTQHF. CDR3 in DNA: TGTGCCAGCAGTGAGCCGCAGGGGCGAACCCAGCATTTT.

Here the CDR3 reads CASSVRQDQETQYF. In DNA form, the CDR3 reads TGTGCCAGCAGCGTCCGTCAGGATCAAGAGACCCAGTACTTC. The chain has TRBV9 and TRBJ2-5, with D unclear. Trimming stripped 2 bases from V and 2 bases from J, with 10 bases between. Germline loops: CDR1 SGDLS, CDR2 YYNGEE. The CDR3 consists of 14 residues.